The 20 T cell receptor beta chains listed next were all sequenced from one sample in a study of OX40 agonist ivuxolimab in advanced cancers. The protocol was immunoSEQ multiplex PCR, while the TCRdb copy is restricted to in-frame clones and leaves out a portion. The table includes 80,000 or so clones, 80% to 90% detected once. The specimen was CD4+ or CD8+ T cells sorted from blood, collected in a trial of the OX40 agonist ivuxolimab. These receptors all come from an adult with an advanced solid tumor such as melanoma, head and neck, liver or kidney cancer.

The chain carries TRBV5-6 and TRBJ2-5; the D gene could be TRBD1 or TRBD2 (5 bases each). The germline V and J ends were trimmed by 0 bases and 3 bases, with 6 bases remaining between them. The CDR3 runs to 13 residues. Germline CDR1 and CDR2: SGHDT and YYEEEE. In DNA form, the CDR3 reads TGTGCCAGCAGCTTGGGAGGGGAAGAGACCCAGTACTTC. It encodes CASSLGGEETQYF.

The chain recombines TRBV7-9 with TRBJ1-1; no firm D call. The CDR3 covers 13 residues. Trimming took off 3 bases at V and 1 base at J, with 6 bases between the two ends. Germline V lookup: CDR1 SEHNR, CDR2 FQNEAQ (reference sequence). CDR3 in amino acids: CASSFDENTEAFF. CDR3 DNA: TGTGCCAGCAGCTTTGATGAGAACACTGAAGCTTTCTTT. The full variable domain, completed using reference TRBV7-9 and TRBJ1-1, is DTGVSQNPRHKITKRGQNVTFRCDPISEHNRLYWYRQTLGQGPEFLTYFQNEAQLEKSRLLSDRFSAERPKGSFSTLEIQRTEQGDSAMYLCASSFDENTEAFFGQGTRLTVV.

This sequence joins TRBV6-1 and TRBJ2-7; D remains unclear. The CDR3 is made up of 15 amino acids. Germline V gene data show CDR1 as MNHNS and CDR2 as SASEGT. V lost 3 bases and J 0 bases, leaving 12 bases between the germline ends. The CDR3 is CASSELLVPSYEQYF. The CDR3 nucleotides read TGTGCCAGCAGTGAGCTCCTCGTACCCTCCTACGAGCAGTACTTC.

This sequence joins TRBV29-1 and TRBJ2-5; possibly TRBD1 for D (6 bases). The V gene's germline CDR1 is SQVTM and CDR2 ANQGSEA. The CDR3 extends over 13 amino acids. Trimming took 7 bases from V and 5 from J, leaving 17 bases between them. As DNA, the CDR3 is TGCAGCGCCCAGGGGAGTGCTTGGGAGACCCAGTACTTC. This sequence encodes CSAQGSAWETQYF.

In this sample, this clone turned up a few times. The genes are TRBV7-2 and TRBJ2-5; possibly TRBD1 for D (5 bases). The CDR3 is 15 residues long. Trimming stripped 5 bases from V and 3 bases from J, with 16 bases between. Per the germline V gene, CDR1 is SGHTA and CDR2 is FQGNSA. The CDR3 DNA reads as TGTGCCAGCAGCCCAGTGGTAGGGGTCGAAGAGACCCAGTACTTC. Translating it yields CASSPVVGVEETQYF.

This clone turned up a few times. The identical CDR3 is also encoded by other nucleotide sequences in the sample. V usage is TRBV5-1 and J usage is TRBJ1-1; TRBD1 matches at 7 bases. V dropped 0 bases and J dropped 4; count of bases not matched to a gene: 3. This CDR3 is built from 14 residues. Germline values: CDR1 SGHRS, CDR2 YFSETQ. The CDR3 reads CASSLDAGGTEAFF. The CDR3 region has the DNA TGCGCCAGCAGCTTGGATGCAGGGGGCACTGAAGCTTTCTTT.

This chain uses TRBV7-9 with TRBJ1-1, with D perhaps TRBD1 (6 bases). Trimming pared 5 bases from V and 3 bases from J, leaving 10 bases between. Germline V lookup: CDR1 SEHNR, CDR2 FQNEAQ (reference sequence). This CDR3 contains 13 residues. The CDR3, as DNA: TGTGCCAGCAGCCGGGGGGCCGACACTGAAGCTTTCTTT. Translating gives CASSRGADTEAFF. Looking up the rest from reference TRBV7-9 and TRBJ1-1 gives the full variable domain: DTGVSQNPRHKITKRGQNVTFRCDPISEHNRLYWYRQTLGQGPEFLTYFQNEAQLEKSRLLSDRFSAERPKGSFSTLEIQRTEQGDSAMYLCASSRGADTEAFFGQGTRLTVV.

The chain combines TRBV7-2 with TRBJ2-1; TRBD2 aligns across 8 bases. With V trimmed by 4 bases and J by 2 bases, 1 base remained unmatched. The CDR3 consists of 14 residues. From germline, CDR1 is SGHTA and CDR2 FQGNSA. The CDR3 DNA is TGTGCCAGCAGCTACGGGGGGGCCTACAATGAGCAGTTCTTC. Translation gives CASSYGGAYNEQFF.

The chain joins TRBV19 to TRBJ1-2; TRBD1 matches at 8 bases. Losses at the gene ends were 6 bases for V and 0 bases for J; bases not matched to a gene: 6. The germline CDR1 and CDR2 sequences are LNHDA and SQIVND (reference sequence). The CDR3 runs to 15 residues. CDR3 protein: CASSPGQATNYGYTF. In DNA form, the CDR3 reads TGTGCCAGTAGCCCGGGACAGGCAACTAACTATGGCTACACCTTC.

This chain joins TRBV6-6 and TRBJ1-4; weak D call: TRBD1 (6 bases). From germline, CDR1 is MNHNY and CDR2 SVGAGI (reference sequence). The CDR3 contains 14 residues. V lost 6 bases to trimming and J lost 7 bases, with 15 bases between them. The CDR3 bases are TGTGCCAGCAGGTCACAGGGTTGGGGTGAAAAACTGTTTTTT. It translates to CASRSQGWGEKLFF.

The chain is built from TRBV6-1 and TRBJ1-4; 7 positions match TRBD1. Germline CDR1 MNHNS, CDR2 SASEGT. The V segment lost 5 bases and the J segment 4 bases; nucleotides outside the gene matches: 4. The CDR3 has 14 amino acids. CDR3 amino acids: CASSRQGHNEKLFF. CDR3 bases: TGTGCCAGCAGTAGACAGGGACATAATGAAAAACTGTTTTTT.

This sequence joins TRBV5-1 and TRBJ2-3; perhaps TRBD1 as D (5 bases). This CDR3 comprises 15 residues. CDR1 SGHRS and CDR2 YFSETQ come from the germline V gene. The V gene lost 0 bases and the J gene lost 4 bases, with 12 bases spanning the gap. The chain's CDR3 is CASSLGVGAADTQYF. The CDR3 DNA follows: TGCGCCAGCAGCTTGGGGGTAGGGGCGGCAGATACGCAGTATTTT.

This chain connects TRBV4-1 to TRBJ2-3; 13 bases are shared with TRBD2. The CDR3 is 19 amino acids. The germline gives CDR1 MGHRA, CDR2 YSYEKL. J was trimmed by 5 bases and V by 0 bases; bases with no gene match: 11. The DNA of the CDR3 is TGCGCCAGCAGCCAAGACTACATTCGGACTAGCGGGAGTAGAGATACGCAGTATTTT. Translation: CASSQDYIRTSGSRDTQYF.

The V call is TRBV5-1, the J call TRBJ2-7; 10 nucleotides match TRBD1. CDR1 and CDR2 from the germline V gene are SGHRS and YFSETQ. The CDR3 loop spans 19 amino acids. V lost 0 bases to trimming and J lost 3 bases; unmatched junction nucleotides: 15. CDR3 in DNA: TGCGCCAGCAGCTTGGACGGGACAGGGGTACCCTCATATAACTACGAGCAGTACTTC. Its protein product is CASSLDGTGVPSYNYEQYF.

This chain connects TRBV7-8 to TRBJ2-7, with unresolved D. This CDR3 comprises 13 residues. V lost 2 bases and J 7 bases, leaving 12 bases between the germline ends. Germline V gene data show CDR1 as SGHVS and CDR2 as FQNEAQ. The CDR3 protein is CASSLRLDGEQYF. In DNA, the CDR3 is TGTGCCAGCAGCTTAAGGCTCGACGGAGAGCAGTACTTC.

J is TRBJ2-7 and V is TRBV4-3; D assignment may be TRBD1 or TRBD2 (6 bases each). Germline-derived CDR1 and CDR2 are LGHNA and YSLEER. This CDR3 has 16 amino acids. V dropped 4 bases and J dropped 2 bases, with 18 bases sitting between them. CDR3 amino acids: CASSLLGGPPPYEQYF. As DNA, the CDR3 is TGCGCCAGCAGCCTCCTGGGGGGCCCTCCTCCCTACGAGCAGTACTTC.

The chain carries TRBV11-2 and TRBJ2-1; D possibly uses TRBD1 or TRBD2 (5 bases each). The CDR3 is 17 residues long. V was shortened by 5 bases and J by 0 bases, with 17 bases between the two germline ends. Germline CDR1 and CDR2: SGHAT and FQNNGV. CDR3 sequence: CASSLGTVQSSYNEQFF. The CDR3 DNA reads as TGTGCCAGCAGCCTCGGGACGGTCCAAAGCTCCTACAATGAGCAGTTCTTC.

CDR3 region: CASRASSHTEAFF. CDR3 in DNA: TGTGCCAGCCGGGCCTCATCTCACACTGAAGCTTTCTTT. This chain connects TRBV25-1 to TRBJ1-1; the D is unclear. This CDR3 is built from 13 residues. V lost 8 bases to trimming and J lost 3 bases, with 13 bases between them. In germline, CDR1 is MGHDK, CDR2 SYGVNS.

This rearrangement joins TRBV9 to TRBJ2-3; 11 bases fit TRBD2. CDR3 length: 15 amino acids. V shed 4 bases and J 2 bases; nucleotides not matched to a gene: 3. Germline CDR1 is SGDLS and CDR2 is YYNGEE. CDR3 region: CASSPGLAATDTQYF. Written as DNA, the CDR3 is TGTGCCAGCAGCCCGGGACTAGCGGCCACAGATACGCAGTATTTT.

The chain recombines TRBV7-6 with TRBJ2-5; tentatively, D is TRBD1 or TRBD2 (8 bases each). The V end was cut by 5 bases, the J end by 4 bases, with 20 bases between. This CDR3 has 16 residues. The germline gives CDR1 SGHVS, CDR2 FNYEAQ. CDR3 bases: TGTGCCAGCAGCCCGGGGGGGGGACAGGTGGGAGAGACCCAGTACTTC. It is translated as CASSPGGGQVGETQYF.